The sequence of this T cell receptor (beta chain) was determined in a study of blood T cells in healthy people across ages. With regard to this clonotype: What it binds is not known.

V shed 5 bases, J shed 0 bases, and the junction held 7 bases outside the gene matches. CDR3 size: 17 residues. Germline V gene lookup returns CDR1 LGHDT and CDR2 YNNKEL (reference sequence). With a J-beta primer mix and a sample-barcoded 5' primer, a second PCR ran roughly 6 to 11 cycles. Every cDNA was tagged by a template-switch adaptor with 12 random nucleotides. Via MiXCR, TCRdb re-called the 5' RACE reads, giving one row per CDR3 protein. The table records around 1,500,000 distinct CDR3 sequences, about 28% of them present only once. Whole-study findings and limits: It was held that diversity estimates obtained from one million T cells represented underestimates.

The chain has TRBV3-1 and TRBJ2-6; 7 positions agree with TRBD1. Sequencing input: blood. The TCR comes from a woman aged 30 to 39 in good health. The CDR3 sequence: CASSETDRFSGANVLTF. Written as DNA, the CDR3 is TGTGCCAGCAGCGAAACGGACAGGTTCTCTGGGGCCAACGTCCTGACTTTC.